This TCR beta chain was obtained from a study of beta chain features in type 1 diabetes. This CDR3 spans 17 amino acids. CDR1 and CDR2 (germline): LGHNA, YNFKEQ. V shed 0 bases and J 4 bases; nucleotides not matched to a gene: 9. Every bit of the isolated RNA underwent reverse transcription, so sequencing read expressed TCRB transcripts. Profiled with immunoSEQ multiplex PCR; TCRdb holds only in-frame clones, not every one. The sample lists 300,000 or so clones, about 13% occurring once. Study results and limitations: Junctions at VDJ sites from type 1 diabetes patients had fewer insertions and more deletions. Type 1 diabetes patients had TCRB CDR3s that were shorter (moderately but significantly so) in all four CD4+ subsets. High TCR expression in some cells could lead to their over-representation in cDNA sequencing.

A remark on this clone: Its specificity is not known.

Each sorted population was over 98% pure. The sequenced material came from naive CD4+ T cells from blood. This receptor was obtained from a woman aged 18-29 years with type 1 diabetes. The V and J genes are TRBV4-2 and TRBJ2-1; 7 nucleotides agree with TRBD2. This CDR3 reads CASSQDPNGRRYNEQFF. In DNA, the CDR3 is TGTGCCAGCAGCCAAGACCCTAACGGGAGGCGTTACAATGAGCAGTTCTTC.